The clone carrying this TCR beta chain has only a few counts. Its antigen is not known. V was clipped by 6 bases and J by 1 base, with 16 bases between them. The CDR3 runs 16 residues. Germline-derived CDR1 and CDR2 are MNHEY and SVGEGT. This sample stems from a study of T cell repertoires in cytomegalovirus infection. Study summary: Recently described HLA-C-restricted plus well-studied HLA-B-restricted CMV epitopes were used. Points from the study as a whole: CMV-specific TCR beta clonotypes restricted by HLA-C were the ones dominating the ex vivo response. Cumulated frequencies of public TCR beta families served to identify carriers of CMV plus the relevant HLA.

TCRdb reanalysed the reads using MiXCR and keeps one entry per CDR3 protein. The profile shows about 360,000 distinct CDR3 sequences, roughly 34% of them singletons. The sequence derives from a human donor in good health (CMV status not recorded). Some clones in this sample may be carry-over from other donors' samples. The sequencing used cultured PBMCs, collected from culture after CMV antigen stimulation. This chain joins TRBV6-2 or TRBV6-3 and TRBJ1-5; D gene uncertain. CDR3 sequence: CASRHRLLGSNQPQHF. CDR3 nucleotides: TGTGCCAGCAGACATCGTCTTCTGGGGAGCAATCAGCCCCAGCATTTT.